The 18 T cell receptor beta chains in this list originate from one sample, sequenced in a study of blood T cell repertoires in COVID-19. Profiling relied on immunoSEQ multiplex PCR, and the TCRdb table lists in-frame clones only, not all of them. Found here are more than 150,000 clones, about 86% of them singletons; the top ten hold roughly 20%. Sample: peripheral blood. The receptors were sampled from an older man with active or convalescent COVID-19.

The V gene is TRBV6-5, the J gene TRBJ1-1; the match to TRBD1 covers 7 bases. Germline-derived CDR1 and CDR2 are MNHEY and SVGAGI. This CDR3 has 11 residues. Trimming at V came to 7 bases and at J to 10 bases, leaving 6 bases not matched to a gene. This CDR3 is CASTPGTAAFF. As DNA, the CDR3 is TGTGCCAGCACCCCAGGGACAGCAGCTTTCTTT.

This rearrangement joins TRBV7-9 to TRBJ2-2; tentatively, D is TRBD2 (6 bases). Deletions cut 1 base from V and 6 bases from J, with 15 bases between. Per germline, CDR1 SEHNR and CDR2 FQNEAQ (reference sequence). The CDR3 contains 16 residues. DNA of the CDR3: TGTGCCAGCAGCTTAGAAGTGGGCGGGGTTGCCGGGGAGCTGTTTTTT. It encodes CASSLEVGGVAGELFF. The full variable domain, its missing parts supplied by reference TRBV7-9 and TRBJ2-2, is DTGVSQNPRHKITKRGQNVTFRCDPISEHNRLYWYRQTLGQGPEFLTYFQNEAQLEKSRLLSDRFSAERPKGSFSTLEIQRTEQGDSAMYLCASSLEVGGVAGELFFGEGSRLTVL.

The chain uses TRBV27 and TRBJ2-7; 10 bases agree with TRBD2. Germline V lookup: CDR1 MNHEY, CDR2 SMNVEV (reference sequence). The CDR3 is 17 amino acids. Trimming took 5 bases from V and 2 from J; bases not matched to a gene: 12. CDR3 protein: CASSGGHGLAGAYEQYF. For the CDR3, the DNA is TGTGCCAGCAGTGGGGGACATGGCCTAGCGGGAGCCTACGAGCAGTACTTC.

V usage is TRBV7-8 and J usage is TRBJ2-1, with TRBD2 matching over 8 bases. The CDR3 runs to 13 residues. After removal of 5 bases from V and 10 bases from J, the junction contained 7 bases not matched to a gene. Germline CDR1 is SGHVS and CDR2 is FQNEAQ. The CDR3 region is CASSPLGRAEQFF. Here the CDR3 DNA reads TGTGCCAGCAGCCCCCTCGGGAGGGCAGAGCAGTTCTTC. Drawing the rest from reference TRBV7-8 and TRBJ2-1, the complete variable domain is GAGVSQSPRYKVAKRGQDVALRCDPISGHVSLFWYQQALGQGPEFLTYFQNEAQLDKSGLPSDRFFAERPEGSVSTLKIQRTQQEDSAVYLCASSPLGRAEQFFGPGTRLTVL.

This CDR3 is CASSLTGETEAFF. The CDR3 coding sequence is TGTGCCAGCAGTCTAACAGGGGAGACTGAAGCTTTCTTT. V usage is TRBV3-1 (or the pseudogene TRBV3-2) and J usage is TRBJ1-1; TRBD1 matches 7 bases. The CDR3 is made up of 13 amino acids. J lost 5 bases, V lost 6 bases, and 6 bases had no gene match. Germline CDR1 reads LGHDT; CDR2 reads YNNKEL (reference sequence).

This clone was recorded once. Written as DNA, the CDR3 is TGTGCCAGCTCACCACCTAGCAGGGTGGACACTGAAGCTTTCTTT. Translating gives CASSPPSRVDTEAFF. The V and J genes are TRBV18 and TRBJ1-1, with D possibly TRBD1 on 5 matching bases. CDR3 size: 15 residues. Deletions cut 0 bases from V and 3 bases from J, with 11 bases between. Looked up from germline, CDR1 is KGHSH and CDR2 is LQKENI.

The DNA for the CDR3 is TGTGCCAGCAGCCCCCCAGGTATCACTGAAGCTTTCTTT. It codes for CASSPPGITEAFF. The V gene is TRBV6-5, the J gene TRBJ1-1, with D uncertain. There are 13 residues in the CDR3. V dropped 6 bases and J dropped 4 bases, with 12 bases sitting between them. The germline gives CDR1 MNHEY, CDR2 SVGAGI.

The J gene is TRBJ1-2, the V gene TRBV5-1, with D uncertain. V shed 6 bases and J shed 4 bases, with 22 bases lying between them. The length of the CDR3 is 16 residues. Germline V gene data show CDR1 as SGHRS and CDR2 as YFSETQ. The CDR3 region has the DNA TGCGCCAGCACCCCGAGTGTTACTTACCTCACCTATGGCTACACCTTC. It specifies CASTPSVTYLTYGYTF.

The chain is built from TRBV6-5 and TRBJ1-1, with D hard to call. Trimming left V 4 bases short and J 2 bases short, with 8 bases between. CDR3 length: 13 residues. CDR1 is MNHEY and CDR2 is SVGAGI in the germline V gene. CDR3 coding DNA: TGTGCCAGCAGTTGGGCACCAAACACTGAAGCTTTCTTT. Translation: CASSWAPNTEAFF.

The chain recombines TRBV29-1 with TRBJ1-1; 8 bases are shared with TRBD1. Germline V gene data show CDR1 as SQVTM and CDR2 as ANQGSEA. The CDR3 length is 17 residues. V dropped 5 bases and J dropped 3; count of bases not matched to a gene: 17. CDR3 sequence: CSVSAPIRTGSYTEAFF. DNA for the CDR3: TGCAGCGTTAGCGCACCCATCAGGACAGGGTCGTACACTGAAGCTTTCTTT. The full variable domain, with the rest looked up from reference TRBV29-1 and TRBJ1-1, is SAVISQKPSRDICQRGTSLTIQCQVDSQVTMMFWYRQQPGQSLTLIATANQGSEATYESGFVIDKFPISRPNLTFSTLTVSNMSPEDSSIYLCSVSAPIRTGSYTEAFFGQGTRLTVV.

This clone was observed a single time. The chain recombines TRBV7-2 with TRBJ2-5; 10 bases are a match to TRBD2. Germline V lookup: CDR1 SGHTA, CDR2 FQGNSA. The length of the CDR3 is 16 residues. After removal of 5 bases from V and 2 bases from J, the junction contained 8 bases not matched to a gene. CDR3 residues: CASSPGVTSGQETQYF. Written as DNA, the CDR3 is TGTGCCAGCAGCCCAGGGGTGACTAGCGGGCAAGAGACCCAGTACTTC. Supplemented by reference TRBV7-2 and TRBJ2-5, the full variable domain reads GAGVSQSPSNKVTEKGKDVELRCDPISGHTALYWYRQSLGQGLEFLIYFQGNSAPDKSGLPSDRFSAERTGGSVSTLTIQRTQQEDSAVYLCASSPGVTSGQETQYFGPGTRLLVL.

The gene calls are TRBV7-9 and TRBJ2-6; D unresolved. CDR1 is SEHNR, CDR2 FQNEAQ, per germline (reference sequence). The ends were cut back, 3 bases at V and 2 bases at J, with 11 bases in the middle. There are 16 residues in the CDR3. CDR3 residues: CASSFPSETGANVLTF. The DNA for the CDR3 is TGTGCCAGCAGCTTCCCATCAGAAACTGGGGCCAACGTCCTGACTTTC.

This chain joins TRBV19 and TRBJ1-6, with 9 bases identical to TRBD1. The CDR3 runs 14 residues. With 6 bases clipped from V and 4 bases from J, the junction kept 1 base outside the gene matches. The germline CDR1 and CDR2 sequences are LNHDA and SQIVND (reference sequence). The CDR3 loop reads CASSGTGYNSPLHF. The CDR3 DNA sequence: TGTGCCAGTAGCGGGACAGGGTATAATTCACCCCTCCACTTT.

V is TRBV15 and J is TRBJ1-5, with a tentative D call TRBD1 (5 bases). Trimming removed 6 bases at V and 5 bases at J, with 14 bases between. Germline V CDR1 and CDR2: LNHNV, YYDKDF (reference sequence). The CDR3 has 14 amino acids. The CDR3 loop is CATSASGPHQPQHF. The CDR3 DNA reads TGTGCCACCAGTGCCTCAGGGCCGCATCAGCCCCAGCATTTT.

This clone was seen only a few times. J is TRBJ1-3 and V is TRBV4-1; 9 nucleotides agree with TRBD1. J was trimmed by 7 bases and V by 1 base; bases with no gene match: 2. The CDR3 totals 14 residues. Germline-derived CDR1 and CDR2 are MGHRA and YSYEKL. CDR3 in amino acids: CASSQVGTGNTIYF. CDR3 nucleotide sequence: TGCGCCAGCAGCCAAGTCGGGACAGGGAACACCATATATTTT.

This chain's CDR3 is CASSFRTVPGYTF. DNA for the CDR3: TGTGCCAGCAGCTTCCGGACAGTGCCCGGCTACACCTTC. V usage is TRBV5-6 and J usage is TRBJ1-2, with D perhaps TRBD1 (6 bases). From germline, CDR1 is SGHDT and CDR2 YYEEEE. Trimming stripped 2 bases from V and 8 bases from J, with 13 bases between. CDR3 length: 13 amino acids.

The rearrangement links TRBV6-5 to TRBJ2-5; TRBD2 matches 8 bases. With 6 bases clipped from V and 4 bases from J, the junction kept 10 bases outside the gene matches. Germline V gene data show CDR1 as MNHEY and CDR2 as SVGAGI. The CDR3 has 15 residues. The CDR3 loop is CASRDIGLAAETQYF. CDR3 nucleotides: TGTGCCAGCAGGGATATTGGACTAGCAGCAGAGACCCAGTACTTC.

This clone appeared once. The gene calls are TRBV24-1 and TRBJ2-2, with D possibly being TRBD1 (5 bases). The CDR3 is 13 amino acids. Trimming cost V 7 bases and J 4 bases, with 9 bases left between them. The germline V gene has CDR1 KGHDR and CDR2 SFDVKD. The CDR3 bases are TGTGCCACCAGCCAGGGCGGCACCGGGGAGCTGTTTTTT. Protein sequence: CATSQGGTGELFF.